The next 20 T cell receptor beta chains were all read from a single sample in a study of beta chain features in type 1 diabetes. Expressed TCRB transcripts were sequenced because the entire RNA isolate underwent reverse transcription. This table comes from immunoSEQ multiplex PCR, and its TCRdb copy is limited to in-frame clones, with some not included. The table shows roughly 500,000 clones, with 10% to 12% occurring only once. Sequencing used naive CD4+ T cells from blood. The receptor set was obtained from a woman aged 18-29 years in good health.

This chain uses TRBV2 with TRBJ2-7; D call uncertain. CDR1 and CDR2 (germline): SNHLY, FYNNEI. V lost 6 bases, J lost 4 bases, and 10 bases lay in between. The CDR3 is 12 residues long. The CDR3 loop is CASRTEQYEQYF. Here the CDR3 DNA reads TGTGCCAGCAGGACCGAACAATACGAGCAGTACTTC.

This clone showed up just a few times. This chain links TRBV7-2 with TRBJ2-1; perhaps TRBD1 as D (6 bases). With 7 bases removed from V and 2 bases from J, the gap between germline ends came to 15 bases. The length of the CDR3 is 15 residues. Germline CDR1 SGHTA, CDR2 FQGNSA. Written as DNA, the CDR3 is TGTGCCAGCACCCGTACAGGGATTACCTACAATGAGCAGTTCTTC. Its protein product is CASTRTGITYNEQFF.

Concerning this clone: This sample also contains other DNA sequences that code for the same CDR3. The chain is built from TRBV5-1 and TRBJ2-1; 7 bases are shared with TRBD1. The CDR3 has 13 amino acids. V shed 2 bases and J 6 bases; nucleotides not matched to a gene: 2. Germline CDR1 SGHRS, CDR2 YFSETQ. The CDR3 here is CASSLQGLNEQFF. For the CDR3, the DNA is TGCGCCAGCAGCTTACAGGGGCTCAATGAGCAGTTCTTC. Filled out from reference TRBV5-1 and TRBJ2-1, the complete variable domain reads KAGVTQTPRYLIKTRGQQVTLSCSPISGHRSVSWYQQTPGQGLQFLFEYFSETQRNKGNFPGRFSGRQFSNSRSEMNVSTLELGDSALYLCASSLQGLNEQFFGPGTRLTVL.

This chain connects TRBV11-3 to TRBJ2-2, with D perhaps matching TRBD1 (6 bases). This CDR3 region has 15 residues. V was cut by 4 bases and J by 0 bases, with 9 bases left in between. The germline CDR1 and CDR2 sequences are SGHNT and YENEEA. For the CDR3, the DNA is TGTGCCAGCAGCTCAGGGGCCTCGAACACCGGGGAGCTGTTTTTT. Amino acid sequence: CASSSGASNTGELFF.

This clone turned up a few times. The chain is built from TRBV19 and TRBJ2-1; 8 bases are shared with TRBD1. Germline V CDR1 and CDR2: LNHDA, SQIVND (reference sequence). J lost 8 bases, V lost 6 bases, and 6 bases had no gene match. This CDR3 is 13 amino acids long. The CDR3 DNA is TGTGCCAGTAGCAGACAGGGGATCGATGAGCAGTTCTTC. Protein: CASSRQGIDEQFF.

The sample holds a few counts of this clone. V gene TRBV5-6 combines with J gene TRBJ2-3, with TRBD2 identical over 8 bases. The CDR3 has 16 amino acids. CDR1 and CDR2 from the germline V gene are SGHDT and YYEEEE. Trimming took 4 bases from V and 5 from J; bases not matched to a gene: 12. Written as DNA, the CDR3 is TGTGCCAGCAGCGTAACTAGCGGCCAAACCGGAGATACGCAGTATTTT. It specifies CASSVTSGQTGDTQYF.

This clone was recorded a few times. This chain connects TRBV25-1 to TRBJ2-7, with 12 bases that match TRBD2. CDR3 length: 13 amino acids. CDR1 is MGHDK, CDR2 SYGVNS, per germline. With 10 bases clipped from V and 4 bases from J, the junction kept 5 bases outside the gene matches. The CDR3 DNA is TGTGCCACGGGACTAGCGGGTTTATACGAGCAGTACTTC. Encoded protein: CATGLAGLYEQYF.

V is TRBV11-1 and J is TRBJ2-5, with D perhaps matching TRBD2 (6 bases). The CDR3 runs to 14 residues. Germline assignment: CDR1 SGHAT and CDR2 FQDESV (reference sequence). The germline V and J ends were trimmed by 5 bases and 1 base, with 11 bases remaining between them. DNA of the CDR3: TGTGCCAGCAGCGTCGGGACTGCCCAAGAGACCCAGTACTTC. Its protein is CASSVGTAQETQYF.

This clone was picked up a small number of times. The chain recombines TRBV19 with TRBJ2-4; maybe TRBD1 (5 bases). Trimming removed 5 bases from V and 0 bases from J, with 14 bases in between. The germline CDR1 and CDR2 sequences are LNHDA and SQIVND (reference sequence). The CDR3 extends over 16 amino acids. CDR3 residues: CASSPEGALAKNIQYF. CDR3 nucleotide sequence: TGTGCCAGTAGTCCCGAAGGGGCGTTAGCCAAAAACATTCAGTACTTC.

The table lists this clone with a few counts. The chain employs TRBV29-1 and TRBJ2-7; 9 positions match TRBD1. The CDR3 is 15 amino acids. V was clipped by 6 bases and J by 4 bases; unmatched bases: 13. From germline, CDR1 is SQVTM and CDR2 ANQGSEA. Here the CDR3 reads CSVLDRGVKGYEQYF. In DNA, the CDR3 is TGCAGCGTCCTAGACAGGGGGGTAAAAGGATACGAGCAGTACTTC.

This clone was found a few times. The CDR3 here is CASSLGVNTGELFF. The CDR3 DNA sequence: TGTGCCAGCAGCTTAGGCGTTAACACCGGGGAGCTGTTTTTT. The J gene is TRBJ2-2, the V gene TRBV7-2; D gene unclear. From germline, CDR1 is SGHTA and CDR2 FQGNSA. Trimming removed 1 base at V and 2 bases at J, with 5 bases between. The CDR3 has 14 residues.

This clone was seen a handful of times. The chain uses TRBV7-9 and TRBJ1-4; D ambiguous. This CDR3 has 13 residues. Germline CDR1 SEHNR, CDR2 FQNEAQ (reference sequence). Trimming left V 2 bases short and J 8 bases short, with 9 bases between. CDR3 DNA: TGTGCCAGCAGCTTACCAGGACGGGAAAAACTGTTTTTT. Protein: CASSLPGREKLFF. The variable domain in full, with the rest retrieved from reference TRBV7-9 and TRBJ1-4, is DTGVSQNPRHKITKRGQNVTFRCDPISEHNRLYWYRQTLGQGPEFLTYFQNEAQLEKSRLLSDRFSAERPKGSFSTLEIQRTEQGDSAMYLCASSLPGREKLFFGSGTQLSVL.

Here the CDR3 reads CASLDTAYGYTF. Written as DNA, the CDR3 is TGTGCCAGCCTGGACACAGCCTATGGCTACACCTTC. This chain connects TRBV28 to TRBJ1-2, with D possibly matching TRBD1 (5 bases). V was shortened by 8 bases and J by 4 bases, with 11 bases between the two germline ends. CDR1 and CDR2 from the germline V gene are MDHEN and SYDVKM. The CDR3 consists of 12 residues.

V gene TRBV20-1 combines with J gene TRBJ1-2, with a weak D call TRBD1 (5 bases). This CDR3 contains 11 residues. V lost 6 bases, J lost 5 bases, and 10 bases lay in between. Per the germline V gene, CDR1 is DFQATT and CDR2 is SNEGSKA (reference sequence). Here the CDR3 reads CSAGGPYGYTF. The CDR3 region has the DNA TGCAGTGCCGGGGGACCTTATGGCTACACCTTC.

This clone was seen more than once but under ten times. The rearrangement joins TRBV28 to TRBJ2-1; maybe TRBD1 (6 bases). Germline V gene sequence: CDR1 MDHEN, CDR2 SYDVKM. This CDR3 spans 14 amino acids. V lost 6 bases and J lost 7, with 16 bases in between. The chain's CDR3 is CASSQSGGINEQFF. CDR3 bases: TGTGCCAGCAGCCAAAGTGGGGGCATAAATGAGCAGTTCTTC.

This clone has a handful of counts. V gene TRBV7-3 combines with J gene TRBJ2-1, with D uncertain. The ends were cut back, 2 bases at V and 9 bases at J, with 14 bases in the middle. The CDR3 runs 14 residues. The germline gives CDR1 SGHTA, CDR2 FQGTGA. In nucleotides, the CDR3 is TGTGCCAGCAGCTTAGATCCTAGTTCGGGTGAGCAGTTCTTC. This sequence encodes CASSLDPSSGEQFF. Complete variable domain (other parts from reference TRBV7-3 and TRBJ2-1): GAGVSQTPSNKVTEKGKYVELRCDPISGHTALYWYRQSLGQGPEFLIYFQGTGAADDSGLPNDRFFAVRPEGSVSTLKIQRTERGDSAVYLCASSLDPSSGEQFFGPGTRLTVL.

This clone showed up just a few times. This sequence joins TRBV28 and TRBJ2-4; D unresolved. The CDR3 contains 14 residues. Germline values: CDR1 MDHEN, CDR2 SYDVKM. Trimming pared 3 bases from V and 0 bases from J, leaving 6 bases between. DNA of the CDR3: TGTGCCAGCAGTTTCGGTCTAGCCAAAAACATTCAGTACTTC. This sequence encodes CASSFGLAKNIQYF.

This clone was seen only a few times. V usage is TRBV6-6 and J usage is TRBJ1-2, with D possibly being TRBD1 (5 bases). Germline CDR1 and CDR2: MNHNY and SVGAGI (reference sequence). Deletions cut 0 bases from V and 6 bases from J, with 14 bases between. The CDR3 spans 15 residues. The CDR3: CASSYSQRDANGYTF. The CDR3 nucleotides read TGTGCCAGCAGTTACTCGCAAAGGGACGCTAATGGCTACACCTTC.

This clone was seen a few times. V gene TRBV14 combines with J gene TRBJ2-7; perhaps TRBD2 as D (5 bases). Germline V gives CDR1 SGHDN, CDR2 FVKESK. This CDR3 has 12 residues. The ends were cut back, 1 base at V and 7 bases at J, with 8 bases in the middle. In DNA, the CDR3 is TGTGCCAGCAGCCAAGTTCCGGGAGAGCAGTACGTC. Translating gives CASSQVPGEQYV.

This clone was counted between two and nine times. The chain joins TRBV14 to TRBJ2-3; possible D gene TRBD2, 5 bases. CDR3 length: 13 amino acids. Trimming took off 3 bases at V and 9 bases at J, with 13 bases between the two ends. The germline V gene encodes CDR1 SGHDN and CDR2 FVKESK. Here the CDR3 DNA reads TGTGCCAGCAGCCATTTTCTAGCAAGAACGCAGTATTTT. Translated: CASSHFLARTQYF.